This T cell receptor (beta chain) originates from a study of CD8+ T cells in alopecia areata. Background on the study: For the treated group, dosing was oral tofacitinib at 5 to 10 mg twice daily.

The V and J ends lost 5 bases and 7 bases respectively, with 18 bases between them. The CDR3 extends over 15 amino acids. Germline lookup yields CDR1 SGHTA and CDR2 FQGNSA. Sequencing templates came from extracted RNA that was reverse transcribed into cDNA. Using immunoSEQ multiplex PCR, the repertoire was profiled, and TCRdb retains in-frame clones only, with some absent. The repertoire holds 200,000 to 250,000 clones, with about 40% as singletons. Treatment of the sample: oral pan-JAK inhibitor, 5-10 mg twice daily. T lymphocytes (CD4+ and CD8+) were sorted from PBMCs. The sample consisted of CD4+ T cells sorted from blood, taken at approximately week 39, from a patient treated with tofacitinib. This sequence joins TRBV7-2 and TRBJ1-5, with D uncertain. This clonotype was obtained from a human donor with alopecia areata. Written as DNA, the CDR3 is TGTGCCAGCAGCGCTCCGGGCCCCGCTGGACAGCCCCAGCATTTT. It codes for CASSAPGPAGQPQHF.